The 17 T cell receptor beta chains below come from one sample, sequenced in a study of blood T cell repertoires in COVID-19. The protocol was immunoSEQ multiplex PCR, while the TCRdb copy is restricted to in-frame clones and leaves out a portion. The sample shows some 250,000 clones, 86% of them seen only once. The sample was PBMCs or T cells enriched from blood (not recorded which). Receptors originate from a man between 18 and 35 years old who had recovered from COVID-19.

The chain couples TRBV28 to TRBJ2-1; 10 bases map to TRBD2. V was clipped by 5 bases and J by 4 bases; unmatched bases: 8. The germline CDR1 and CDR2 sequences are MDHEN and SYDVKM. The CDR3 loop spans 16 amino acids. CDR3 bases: TGTGCCAGCAGTCCACATTCTAGCGGGAGTTACAATGAGCAGTTCTTC. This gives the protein CASSPHSSGSYNEQFF.

The DNA for the CDR3 is TGTGCCATCAGTGTGGCAGGCGGGGGTCAGCCCCAGCATTTT. It is translated as CAISVAGGGQPQHF. The rearrangement uses TRBV10-3 and TRBJ1-5; perhaps TRBD1 as D (5 bases). The length of the CDR3 is 14 residues. From germline, CDR1 is ENHRY and CDR2 SYGVKD. V lost 4 bases, J lost 6 bases, and 13 bases lay in between.

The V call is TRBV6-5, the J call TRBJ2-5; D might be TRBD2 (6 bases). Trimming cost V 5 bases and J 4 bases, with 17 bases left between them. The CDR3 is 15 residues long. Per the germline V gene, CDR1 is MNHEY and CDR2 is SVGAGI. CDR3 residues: CASSPTGESVETQYF. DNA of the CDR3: TGTGCCAGCAGTCCTACGGGGGAGTCAGTAGAGACCCAGTACTTC.

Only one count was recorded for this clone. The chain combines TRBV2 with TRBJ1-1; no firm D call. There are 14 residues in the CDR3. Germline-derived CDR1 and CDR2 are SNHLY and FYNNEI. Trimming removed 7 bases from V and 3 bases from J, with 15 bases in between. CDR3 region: CASTVEVADTEAFF. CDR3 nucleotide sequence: TGTGCCAGCACCGTAGAGGTGGCAGACACTGAAGCTTTCTTT.

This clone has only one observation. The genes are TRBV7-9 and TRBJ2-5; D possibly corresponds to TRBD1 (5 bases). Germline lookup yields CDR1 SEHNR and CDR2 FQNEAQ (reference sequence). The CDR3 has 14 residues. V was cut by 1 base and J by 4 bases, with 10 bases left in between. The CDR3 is CASSLGRGPETQYF. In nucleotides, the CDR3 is TGTGCCAGCAGCTTAGGAAGGGGCCCAGAGACCCAGTACTTC.

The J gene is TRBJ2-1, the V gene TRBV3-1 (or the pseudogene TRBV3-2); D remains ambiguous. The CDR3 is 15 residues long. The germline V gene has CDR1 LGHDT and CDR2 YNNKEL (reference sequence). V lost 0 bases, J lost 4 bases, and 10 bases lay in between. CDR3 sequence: CASSQDLGLYNEQFF. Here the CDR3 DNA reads TGTGCCAGCAGCCAAGATTTGGGCTTATACAATGAGCAGTTCTTC.

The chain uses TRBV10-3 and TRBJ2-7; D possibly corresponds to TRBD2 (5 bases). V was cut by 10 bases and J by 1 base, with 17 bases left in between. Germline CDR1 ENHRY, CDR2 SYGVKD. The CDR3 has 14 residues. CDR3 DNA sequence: TGTGCCACCATGAGGGATGGAGCTTCCTACGAGCAGTACTTC. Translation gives CATMRDGASYEQYF.

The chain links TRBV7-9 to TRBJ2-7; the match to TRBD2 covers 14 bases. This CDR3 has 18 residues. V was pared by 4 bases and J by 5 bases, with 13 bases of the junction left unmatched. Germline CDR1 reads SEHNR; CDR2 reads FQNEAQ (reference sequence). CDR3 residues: CASSSPRGLAGAVNEQYF. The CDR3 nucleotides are TGTGCCAGCAGCTCTCCTAGGGGACTAGCGGGGGCCGTGAACGAGCAGTACTTC.

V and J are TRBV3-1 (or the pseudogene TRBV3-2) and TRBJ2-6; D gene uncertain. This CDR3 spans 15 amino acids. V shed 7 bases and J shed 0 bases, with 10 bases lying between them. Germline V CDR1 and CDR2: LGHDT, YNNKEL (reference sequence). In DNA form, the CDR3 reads TGTGCCAGCAATGAACCGAGCTCTGGGGCCAACGTCCTGACTTTC. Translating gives CASNEPSSGANVLTF.

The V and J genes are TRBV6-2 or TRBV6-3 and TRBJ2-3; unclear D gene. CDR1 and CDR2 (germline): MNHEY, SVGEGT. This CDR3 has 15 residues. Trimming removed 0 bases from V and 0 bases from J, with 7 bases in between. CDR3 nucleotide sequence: TGTGCCAGCAGTTACTCGACTCAGAGCACAGATACGCAGTATTTT. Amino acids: CASSYSTQSTDTQYF.

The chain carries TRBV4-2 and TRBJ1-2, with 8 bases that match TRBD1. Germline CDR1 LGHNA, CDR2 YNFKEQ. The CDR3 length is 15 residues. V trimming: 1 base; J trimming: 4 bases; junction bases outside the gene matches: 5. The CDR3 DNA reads TGTGCCAGCAGCCAAGTGGACAGGGATGGCTATGGCTACACCTTC. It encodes CASSQVDRDGYGYTF.

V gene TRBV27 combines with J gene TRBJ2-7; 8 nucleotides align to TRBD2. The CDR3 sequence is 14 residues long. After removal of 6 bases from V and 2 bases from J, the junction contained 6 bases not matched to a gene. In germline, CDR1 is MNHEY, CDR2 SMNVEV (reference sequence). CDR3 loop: CASSRLAQTYEQYF. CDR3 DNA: TGTGCCAGCAGCCGACTAGCGCAAACCTACGAGCAGTACTTC.

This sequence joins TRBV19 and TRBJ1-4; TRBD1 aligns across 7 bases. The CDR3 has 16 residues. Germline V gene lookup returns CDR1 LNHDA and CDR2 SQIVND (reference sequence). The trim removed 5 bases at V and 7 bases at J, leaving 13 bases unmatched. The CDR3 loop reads CASSETGYGRGEKLFF. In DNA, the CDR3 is TGTGCCAGTAGTGAGACAGGGTACGGGCGGGGTGAAAAACTGTTTTTT.

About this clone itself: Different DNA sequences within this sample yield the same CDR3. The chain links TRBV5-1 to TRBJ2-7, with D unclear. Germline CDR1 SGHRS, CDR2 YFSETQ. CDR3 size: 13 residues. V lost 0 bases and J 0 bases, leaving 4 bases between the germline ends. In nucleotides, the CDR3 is TGCGCCAGCAGCTTGGGCAGCTCCTACGAGCAGTACTTC. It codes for CASSLGSSYEQYF. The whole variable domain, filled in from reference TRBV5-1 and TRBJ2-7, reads KAGVTQTPRYLIKTRGQQVTLSCSPISGHRSVSWYQQTPGQGLQFLFEYFSETQRNKGNFPGRFSGRQFSNSRSEMNVSTLELGDSALYLCASSLGSSYEQYFGPGTRLTVT.

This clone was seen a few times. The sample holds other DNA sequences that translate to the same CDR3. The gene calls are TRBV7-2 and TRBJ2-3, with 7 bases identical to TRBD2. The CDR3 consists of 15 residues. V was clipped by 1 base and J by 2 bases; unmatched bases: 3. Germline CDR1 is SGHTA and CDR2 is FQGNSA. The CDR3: CASSLVAGSTDTQYF. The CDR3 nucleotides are TGTGCCAGCAGCTTAGTAGCGGGTTCCACAGATACGCAGTATTTT. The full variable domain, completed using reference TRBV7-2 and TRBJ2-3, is GAGVSQSPSNKVTEKGKDVELRCDPISGHTALYWYRQSLGQGLEFLIYFQGNSAPDKSGLPSDRFSAERTGGSVSTLTIQRTQQEDSAVYLCASSLVAGSTDTQYFGPGTRLTVL.

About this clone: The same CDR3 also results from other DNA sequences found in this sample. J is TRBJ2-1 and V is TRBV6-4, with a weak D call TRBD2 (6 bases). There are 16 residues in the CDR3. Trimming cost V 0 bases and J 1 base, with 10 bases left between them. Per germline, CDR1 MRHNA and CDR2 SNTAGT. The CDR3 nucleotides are TGTGCCAGCAGTGACTCGACTAGTAGGTCCTACAATGAGCAGTTCTTC. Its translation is CASSDSTSRSYNEQFF.

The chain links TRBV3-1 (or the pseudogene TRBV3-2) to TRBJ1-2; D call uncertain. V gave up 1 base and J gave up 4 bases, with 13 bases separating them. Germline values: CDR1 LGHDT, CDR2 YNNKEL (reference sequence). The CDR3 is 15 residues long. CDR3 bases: TGTGCCAGCAGCCAAGGTTGGAGGGCGATCTATGGCTACACCTTC. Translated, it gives CASSQGWRAIYGYTF.